This TCR beta chain was captured in a study of blood T cell repertoires in COVID-19. Germline assignment: CDR1 SGHVS and CDR2 FQNEAQ. This CDR3 region has 16 residues. V gave up 3 bases and J gave up 4 bases, with 16 bases separating them. Original processing notes: Estimates of nucleated cell counts were drawn from the amplification of reference gene primers. The method was immunoSEQ multiplex PCR; TCRdb's version includes in-frame clones alone and lacks a portion of them. Clonal size and the V and J genes are those of that table, whereas D and trimming came from the DNA. The data show about 300,000 clones, with roughly 86% seen just once and around 1.9% held by the top ten.

The rearrangement links TRBV7-8 to TRBJ2-1; TRBD2 is a possible D gene (6 bases). The sequencing sample was made of peripheral blood. The TCR comes from a woman aged 25 to 45 with COVID-19, enrolled during active disease. The CDR3 is CASSLWGAGIYNEQFF. In nucleotides, the CDR3 is TGTGCCAGCAGCTTGTGGGGCGCGGGGATTTACAATGAGCAGTTCTTC.